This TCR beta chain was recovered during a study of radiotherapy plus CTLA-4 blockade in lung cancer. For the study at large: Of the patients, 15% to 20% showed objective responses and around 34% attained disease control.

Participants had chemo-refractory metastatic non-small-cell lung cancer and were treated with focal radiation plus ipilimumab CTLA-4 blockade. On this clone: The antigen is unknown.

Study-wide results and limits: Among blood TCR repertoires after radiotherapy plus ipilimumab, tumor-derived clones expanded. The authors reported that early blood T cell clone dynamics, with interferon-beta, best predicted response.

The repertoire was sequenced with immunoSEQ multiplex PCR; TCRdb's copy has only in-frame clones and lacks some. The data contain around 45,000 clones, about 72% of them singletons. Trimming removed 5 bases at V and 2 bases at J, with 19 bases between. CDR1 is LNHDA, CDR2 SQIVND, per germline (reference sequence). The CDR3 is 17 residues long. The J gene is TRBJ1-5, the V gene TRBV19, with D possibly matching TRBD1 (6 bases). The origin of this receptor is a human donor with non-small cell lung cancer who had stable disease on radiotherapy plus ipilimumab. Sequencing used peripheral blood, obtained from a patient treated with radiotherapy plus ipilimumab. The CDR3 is CASSAPRGGGGNQPQHF. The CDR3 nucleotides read TGTGCCAGTAGTGCCCCCCGCGGAGGGGGAGGCAATCAGCCCCAGCATTTT.